The clone carrying this TCR beta chain showed up many times. Its target is not known. This CDR3 is 16 amino acids long. V gave up 4 bases and J gave up 7 bases; unmatched junction bases: 7. Germline-derived CDR1 and CDR2 are SGHRS and YFSETQ. Stored at -80 C, 2 million PBMCs were the source of the unsorted libraries. The sample belongs to a study of neurological immune-mediated disorders. Study-wide results and caveats: The greatest TCR clonal expansion appeared in HTLV-1-associated myelopathy and the smallest, falling below healthy controls, in multiple sclerosis. No CDR3 amino acid sequences were shared by expanded clones across subjects, suggesting private repertoires in all groups.

The method for making cDNA was 5'RACE, and it used 10-nucleotide random UMIs. TCRdb fed the 5' RACE reads into MiXCR, producing one record per CDR3 protein. The sample carries under 80,000 distinct CDR3 sequences, around 9.9% recorded once. The receptor was isolated from a man in his forties or fifties in good health. Sequencing was done on a sample of PBMCs. The rearrangement joins TRBV5-1 to TRBJ2-1; 14 bases match TRBD2. CDR3 DNA: TGCGCCAGCAGCCAAGCCGGGACTAGCGGGGGTAATGAGCAGTTCTTC. It yields the protein CASSQAGTSGGNEQFF.